These 24 T cell receptor beta chains came from one sample sequenced in a study of beta chain features in type 1 diabetes. Expressed TCRB transcripts got sequenced, as all isolated RNA was reverse transcribed. Assay used: immunoSEQ multiplex PCR; TCRdb lists only in-frame clones, some missing. The table records roughly 380,000 clones, around a fifth of them present only once. Sequenced material: naive CD4+ T cells from blood. The receptors shown here come from a woman under 30 in good health.

The V call is TRBV9, the J call TRBJ1-1; 7 nucleotides agree with TRBD1. The germline CDR1 and CDR2 sequences are SGDLS and YYNGEE. The CDR3 runs 14 residues. Trimming cost V 0 bases and J 6 bases; bases outside gene matches: 5. CDR3 sequence reads: CASSVATGDPEAFF. The CDR3 DNA reads TGTGCCAGCAGCGTAGCTACAGGGGATCCTGAAGCTTTCTTT.

The chain uses TRBV2 and TRBJ1-1; no reliable D call. V was clipped by 4 bases and J by 3 bases, with 9 bases between them. The CDR3 covers 13 residues. Per germline, CDR1 SNHLY and CDR2 FYNNEI. CDR3 sequence reads: CASSARGDTEAFF. CDR3 DNA: TGTGCCAGCAGTGCGCGCGGGGACACTGAAGCTTTCTTT.

A few counts support this clone. The genes are TRBV6-1 and TRBJ1-2; TRBD1 matches at 7 bases. The CDR3 loop spans 12 amino acids. CDR1 MNHNS and CDR2 SASEGT come from the germline V gene. The ends lost 6 bases at V and 8 bases at J; junction bases unmatched: 6. The CDR3 nucleotides read TGTGCCAGCAGCCACAGGGGAGACGGCTACACCTTC. It is translated as CASSHRGDGYTF.

This clone was detected a few times. The V and J genes are TRBV6-6 and TRBJ2-2; TRBD1 might be the D (5 bases). The CDR3 has 14 amino acids. The V gene lost 5 bases and the J gene lost 2 bases, with 9 bases spanning the gap. Looked up from germline, CDR1 is MNHNY and CDR2 is SVGAGI (reference sequence). The CDR3 loop is CASSPQGNTGELFF. The CDR3, as DNA: TGTGCCAGCAGTCCCCAGGGTAACACCGGGGAGCTGTTTTTT.

V gene TRBV5-4 combines with J gene TRBJ2-4; 11 nucleotides align to TRBD2. After removal of 2 bases from V and 6 bases from J, the junction contained 4 bases not matched to a gene. CDR1 is SGHNT and CDR2 is YYREEE in the germline V gene (reference sequence). The CDR3 has 15 residues. The CDR3 protein is CASSLFGTSGNIQYF. Written as DNA, the CDR3 is TGTGCCAGCAGCTTATTTGGGACTAGCGGAAACATTCAGTACTTC.

The chain carries TRBV5-1 and TRBJ1-4, with D possibly being TRBD1 (6 bases). Germline lookup yields CDR1 SGHRS and CDR2 YFSETQ. V was cut by 4 bases and J by 7 bases, with 20 bases left in between. The CDR3 has 16 residues. For the CDR3, the DNA is TGCGCCAGCAGCCTCAACCCCAGGGGACACTTTGAAAAACTGTTTTTT. Translation gives CASSLNPRGHFEKLFF.

The rearrangement joins TRBV18 to TRBJ2-7; weak D call: TRBD2 (6 bases). In germline, CDR1 is KGHSH, CDR2 LQKENI. V shed 5 bases and J shed 6 bases, with 14 bases lying between them. There are 13 residues in the CDR3. CDR3 amino acids: CASSSGGGSEQYF. For the CDR3, the DNA is TGTGCCAGCTCATCCGGTGGAGGGTCCGAGCAGTACTTC.

This chain uses TRBV29-1 with TRBJ2-3, with D possibly matching TRBD1 (8 bases). The length of the CDR3 is 17 residues. Germline V gene sequence: CDR1 SQVTM, CDR2 ANQGSEA. Trimming removed 0 bases at V and 4 bases at J, with 20 bases between. Here the CDR3 reads CSVEDRVQGAGADTQYF. CDR3 bases: TGCAGCGTTGAAGATAGGGTCCAGGGGGCGGGAGCAGATACGCAGTATTTT.

The chain employs TRBV5-1 and TRBJ2-1; TRBD2 agrees at 10 bases. CDR3 size: 19 residues. Germline V gives CDR1 SGHRS, CDR2 YFSETQ. V gave up 0 bases and J gave up 7 bases; unmatched junction bases: 16. CDR3 protein: CASSLVRLAGGPNYNEQFF. As DNA, the CDR3 is TGCGCCAGCAGCTTGGTGCGATTAGCGGGGGGTCCCAACTATAATGAGCAGTTCTTC.

This clone came up a few times. The V and J genes are TRBV2 and TRBJ1-2; 9 nucleotides agree with TRBD1. Germline loops: CDR1 SNHLY, CDR2 FYNNEI. CDR3 length equals 14 residues. Losses at the gene ends were 8 bases for V and 4 bases for J; bases not matched to a gene: 8. For the CDR3, the DNA is TGTGCCAGCGCCGGGACAGGGTATTTCTATGGCTACACCTTC. It yields the protein CASAGTGYFYGYTF.

As DNA, the CDR3 is TGCAGCGGCGTTACACAGGATTACACTGAAGCTTTCTTT. Its translation: CSGVTQDYTEAFF. The V call is TRBV29-1, the J call TRBJ1-1; possible D gene TRBD1, 5 bases. The CDR3 covers 13 residues. Trimming stripped 7 bases from V and 3 bases from J, with 15 bases between. Germline lookup yields CDR1 SQVTM and CDR2 ANQGSEA.

The chain is built from TRBV5-1 and TRBJ1-5; TRBD1 matches at 7 bases. V was pared by 4 bases and J by 4 bases, with 2 bases of the junction left unmatched. The CDR3 is 13 residues long. Per the germline V gene, CDR1 is SGHRS and CDR2 is YFSETQ. The DNA of the CDR3 is TGCGCCAGCAGCCCGGACAGGAATCAGCCCCAGCATTTT. It codes for CASSPDRNQPQHF.

The V call is TRBV29-1, the J call TRBJ2-2; D unresolved. V shed 2 bases and J shed 2 bases, with 3 bases lying between them. Germline V gives CDR1 SQVTM, CDR2 ANQGSEA. This CDR3 is built from 12 residues. Written as DNA, the CDR3 is TGCAGCGTTGAACCTAACACCGGGGAGCTGTTTTTT. It encodes CSVEPNTGELFF.

The rearrangement joins TRBV4-3 to TRBJ2-7; 11 nucleotides agree with TRBD2. CDR3 length: 14 amino acids. Germline-derived CDR1 and CDR2 are LGHNA and YSLEER. The trim removed 5 bases at V and 2 bases at J, leaving 2 bases unmatched. CDR3 in amino acids: CASSASGGPYEQYF. The CDR3 DNA reads as TGCGCCAGCAGCGCTAGCGGGGGGCCCTACGAGCAGTACTTC.

This clone was counted between two and nine times. This chain links TRBV25-1 with TRBJ2-3; D might be TRBD1 (6 bases). The CDR3 spans 15 residues. Trimming stripped 8 bases from V and 2 bases from J, with 17 bases between. Germline assignment: CDR1 MGHDK and CDR2 SYGVNS. Here the CDR3 DNA reads TGTGCCAGCGACCCGGGACAAGCATTCACAGATACGCAGTATTTT. It yields the protein CASDPGQAFTDTQYF.

This clone showed up just a few times. The DNA for the CDR3 is TGTGCCAGCTCTTCTCCTGGGACAGGGCGCTACGAGCAGTACTTC. Its translation is CASSSPGTGRYEQYF. The chain carries TRBV18 and TRBJ2-7; TRBD1 agrees at 9 bases. Germline CDR1 reads KGHSH; CDR2 reads LQKENI. With V trimmed by 6 bases and J by 3 bases, 9 bases remained unmatched. The CDR3 is 15 residues long.

This rearrangement joins TRBV6-5 to TRBJ1-1; 7 bases map to TRBD1. The trim removed 5 bases at V and 8 bases at J, leaving 2 bases unmatched. This CDR3 has 11 residues. Germline V gene data show CDR1 as MNHEY and CDR2 as SVGAGI. Written as DNA, the CDR3 is TGTGCCAGCAGTAGACAGGGAGAAGCTTTCTTT. Residues: CASSRQGEAFF.

The chain carries TRBV27 and TRBJ2-7; tentative D call: TRBD2 (6 bases). Trimming took 4 bases from V and 1 from J, leaving 8 bases between them. In germline, CDR1 is MNHEY, CDR2 SMNVEV (reference sequence). The CDR3 is 13 residues long. The CDR3 protein is CASSYRGSYEQYF. As DNA, the CDR3 is TGTGCCAGCAGTTATCGGGGGTCCTACGAGCAGTACTTC.

The table lists this clone with a few counts. The chain couples TRBV18 to TRBJ2-7; TRBD2 aligns across 8 bases. This CDR3 spans 15 amino acids. The J segment lost 3 bases and the V segment lost 3 bases, leaving 7 bases of the junction unmatched. CDR1 KGHSH and CDR2 LQKENI come from the germline V gene. CDR3 nucleotide sequence: TGTGCCAGCTCACCGGCCTCGGGGGGGGTCTACGAGCAGTACTTC. Translation gives CASSPASGGVYEQYF.

V is TRBV10-3 and J is TRBJ1-2, with 10 nucleotides matching TRBD1. Germline loops: CDR1 ENHRY, CDR2 SYGVKD. This CDR3 region has 17 residues. V dropped 2 bases and J dropped 0; count of bases not matched to a gene: 6. The CDR3, as DNA: TGTGCCATCAGTGAGCCTCAAGGACAGGGGGCTAACTATGGCTACACCTTC. Translated, it gives CAISEPQGQGANYGYTF.

This clone was picked up a small number of times. The chain uses TRBV5-4 and TRBJ1-2; no clear D gene. CDR1 SGHNT and CDR2 YYREEE come from the germline V gene (reference sequence). This CDR3 is built from 14 residues. Between the trimmed V and J ends, which lost 0 bases and 6 bases, there was a span of 12 bases. The CDR3 DNA follows: TGTGCCAGCAGCTTGGAGGGCGGGGAAAATGGCTACACCTTC. This gives the protein CASSLEGGENGYTF. The full variable domain, with the rest looked up from reference TRBV5-4 and TRBJ1-2, is ETGVTQSPTHLIKTRGQQVTLRCSSQSGHNTVSWYQQALGQGPQFIFQYYREEENGRGNFPPRFSGLQFPNYSSELNVNALELDDSALYLCASSLEGGENGYTFGSGTRLTVV.

This chain joins TRBV5-1 and TRBJ2-1, with a weak D call TRBD2 (5 bases). This CDR3 region has 16 residues. Germline assignment: CDR1 SGHRS and CDR2 YFSETQ. Trimming took 4 bases from V and 4 from J, leaving 18 bases between them. CDR3 amino acids: CASSPGVWERYNEQFF. The CDR3 nucleotides read TGCGCCAGCAGCCCTGGGGTATGGGAGAGGTACAATGAGCAGTTCTTC.

V and J are TRBV5-1 and TRBJ2-5, with TRBD1 matching over 9 bases. The CDR3 has 13 amino acids. The germline gives CDR1 SGHRS, CDR2 YFSETQ. Trimming cost V 5 bases and J 4 bases; bases outside gene matches: 3. The CDR3 sequence is CASSGQGLETQYF. The CDR3 nucleotides are TGCGCCAGCAGTGGACAGGGGTTAGAGACCCAGTACTTC.

The CDR3 here is CASSTLAGDPTGELFF. CDR3 nucleotides: TGTGCCAGCTCCACCTTAGCGGGAGACCCCACCGGGGAGCTGTTTTTT. V gene TRBV18 combines with J gene TRBJ2-2; 9 bases map to TRBD2. The ends lost 6 bases at V and 4 bases at J; junction bases unmatched: 9. This CDR3 contains 16 residues. Germline V gene data show CDR1 as KGHSH and CDR2 as LQKENI.